This T cell receptor (beta chain) is drawn from a study of long-term antiretroviral therapy in people with HIV. Study-wide context: In the earliest collections, sampling predates the 2015 immediate-ART recommendation by about a decade. Broader study findings: Pre-ART-expanded clones dominated the repertoire at all time points. Increased diversity was seen after ART, yet it remained lower than in transplant donor controls.

To note about this clone: The antigen remains unidentified.

The germline V and J ends were trimmed by 4 bases and 4 bases, with 22 bases remaining between them. The CDR3 contains 17 residues. The germline CDR1 and CDR2 sequences are KGHSH and LQKENI. A v3.0 immunoSEQ assay was performed at survey level. Sequencing had a target that covered roughly 35,000-55,000 T-cell genomes per sample. Libraries were prepared by immunoSEQ multiplex PCR; TCRdb keeps only in-frame clonotypes and omits some of them. The sample includes some 25,000 clones, approximately 86% of them seen just once. The starting material was unsorted PBMCs, obtained 1.2 years after starting antiretroviral therapy. The V and J genes are TRBV18 and TRBJ1-2; D perhaps matches TRBD1 (5 bases). The sequence derives from a man between 50 and 59 years old with HIV. The CDR3 DNA is TGTGCCAGCTCACTTGGGTCGAGAGGGGCGCGAGGCTATGGCTACACCTTC. Amino acids: CASSLGSRGARGYGYTF.